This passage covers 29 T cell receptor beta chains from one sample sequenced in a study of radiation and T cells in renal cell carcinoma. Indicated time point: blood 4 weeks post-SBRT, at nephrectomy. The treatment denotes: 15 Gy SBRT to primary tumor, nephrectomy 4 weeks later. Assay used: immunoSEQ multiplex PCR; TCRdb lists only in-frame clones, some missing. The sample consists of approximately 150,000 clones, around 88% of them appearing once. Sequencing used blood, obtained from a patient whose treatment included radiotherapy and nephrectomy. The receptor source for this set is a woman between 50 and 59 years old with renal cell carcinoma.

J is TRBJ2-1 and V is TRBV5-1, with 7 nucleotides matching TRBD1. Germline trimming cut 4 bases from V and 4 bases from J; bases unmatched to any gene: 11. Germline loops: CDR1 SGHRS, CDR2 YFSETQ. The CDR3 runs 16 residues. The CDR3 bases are TGCGCCAGCAGCAATTGGCTAGGACAGGCGTACAATGAGCAGTTCTTC. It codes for CASSNWLGQAYNEQFF. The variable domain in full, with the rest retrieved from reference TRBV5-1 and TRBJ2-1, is KAGVTQTPRYLIKTRGQQVTLSCSPISGHRSVSWYQQTPGQGLQFLFEYFSETQRNKGNFPGRFSGRQFSNSRSEMNVSTLELGDSALYLCASSNWLGQAYNEQFFGPGTRLTVL.

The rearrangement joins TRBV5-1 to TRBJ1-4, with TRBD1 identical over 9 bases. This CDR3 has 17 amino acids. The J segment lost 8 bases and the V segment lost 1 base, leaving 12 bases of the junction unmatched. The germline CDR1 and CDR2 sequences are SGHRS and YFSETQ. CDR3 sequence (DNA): TGCGCCAGCAGCTTGAACAGGGGGCGAGGAAGTGGAGAAAAACTGTTTTTT. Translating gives CASSLNRGRGSGEKLFF. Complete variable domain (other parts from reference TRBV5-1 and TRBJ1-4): KAGVTQTPRYLIKTRGQQVTLSCSPISGHRSVSWYQQTPGQGLQFLFEYFSETQRNKGNFPGRFSGRQFSNSRSEMNVSTLELGDSALYLCASSLNRGRGSGEKLFFGSGTQLSVL.

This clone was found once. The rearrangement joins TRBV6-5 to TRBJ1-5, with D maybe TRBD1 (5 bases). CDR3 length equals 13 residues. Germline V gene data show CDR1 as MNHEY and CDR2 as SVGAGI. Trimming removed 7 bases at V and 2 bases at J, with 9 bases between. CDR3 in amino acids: CASTRDRNQPQHF. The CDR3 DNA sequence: TGTGCCAGCACCCGGGACCGCAATCAGCCCCAGCATTTT.

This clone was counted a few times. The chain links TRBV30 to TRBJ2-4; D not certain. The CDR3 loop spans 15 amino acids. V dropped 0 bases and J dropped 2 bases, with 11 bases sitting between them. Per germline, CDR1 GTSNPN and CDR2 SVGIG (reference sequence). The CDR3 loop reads CAWSVSGVTKNIQYF. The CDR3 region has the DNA TGTGCCTGGAGTGTCTCTGGGGTCACCAAAAACATTCAGTACTTC.

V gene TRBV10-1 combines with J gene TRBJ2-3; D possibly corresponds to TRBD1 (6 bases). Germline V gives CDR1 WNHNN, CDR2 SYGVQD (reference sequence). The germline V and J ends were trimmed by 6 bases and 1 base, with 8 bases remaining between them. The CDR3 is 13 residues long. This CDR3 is CASREGGTDTQYF. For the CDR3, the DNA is TGCGCCAGCAGAGAGGGGGGCACAGATACGCAGTATTTT.

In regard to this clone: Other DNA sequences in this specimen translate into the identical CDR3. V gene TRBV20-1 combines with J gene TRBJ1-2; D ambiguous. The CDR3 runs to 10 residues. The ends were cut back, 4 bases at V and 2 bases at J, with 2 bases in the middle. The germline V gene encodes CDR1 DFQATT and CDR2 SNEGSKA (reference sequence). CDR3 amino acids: CSATNYGYTF. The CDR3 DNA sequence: TGCAGTGCTACGAACTATGGCTACACCTTC.

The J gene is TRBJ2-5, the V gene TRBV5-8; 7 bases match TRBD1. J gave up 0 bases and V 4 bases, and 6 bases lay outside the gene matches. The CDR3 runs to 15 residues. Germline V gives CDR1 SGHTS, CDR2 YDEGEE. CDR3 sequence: CASSAFGTDQETQYF. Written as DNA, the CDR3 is TGTGCCAGCAGCGCCTTTGGGACAGACCAAGAGACCCAGTACTTC.

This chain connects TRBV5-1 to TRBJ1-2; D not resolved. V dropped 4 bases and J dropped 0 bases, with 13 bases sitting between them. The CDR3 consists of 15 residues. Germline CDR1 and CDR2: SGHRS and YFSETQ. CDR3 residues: CASSVTDGANYGYTF. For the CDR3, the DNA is TGCGCCAGCAGCGTTACCGACGGGGCTAACTATGGCTACACCTTC.

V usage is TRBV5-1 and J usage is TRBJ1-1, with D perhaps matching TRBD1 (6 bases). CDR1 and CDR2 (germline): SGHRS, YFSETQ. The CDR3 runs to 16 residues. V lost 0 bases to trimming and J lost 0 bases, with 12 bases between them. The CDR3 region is CASSLGTRDMNTEAFF. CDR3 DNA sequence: TGCGCCAGCAGCTTGGGAACCAGGGACATGAACACTGAAGCTTTCTTT. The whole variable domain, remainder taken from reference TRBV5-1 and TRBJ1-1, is KAGVTQTPRYLIKTRGQQVTLSCSPISGHRSVSWYQQTPGQGLQFLFEYFSETQRNKGNFPGRFSGRQFSNSRSEMNVSTLELGDSALYLCASSLGTRDMNTEAFFGQGTRLTVV.

This CDR3 reads CASSQGETGAFRDGYTF. CDR3 DNA sequence: TGCGCCAGCAGCCAAGGAGAGACAGGGGCATTTAGAGATGGCTACACCTTC. V usage is TRBV4-1 and J usage is TRBJ1-2; 8 nucleotides align to TRBD1. The CDR3 length is 17 residues. V lost 1 base to trimming and J lost 6 bases; unmatched junction nucleotides: 13. Germline V gene data show CDR1 as MGHRA and CDR2 as YSYEKL.

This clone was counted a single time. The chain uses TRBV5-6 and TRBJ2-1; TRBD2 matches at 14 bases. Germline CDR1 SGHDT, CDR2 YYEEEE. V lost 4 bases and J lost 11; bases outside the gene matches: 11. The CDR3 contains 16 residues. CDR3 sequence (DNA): TGTGCCAGCAGCCGAGGGACTAGCGGGGGTTCGGTCCAGCAGTTCTTC. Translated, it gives CASSRGTSGGSVQQFF.

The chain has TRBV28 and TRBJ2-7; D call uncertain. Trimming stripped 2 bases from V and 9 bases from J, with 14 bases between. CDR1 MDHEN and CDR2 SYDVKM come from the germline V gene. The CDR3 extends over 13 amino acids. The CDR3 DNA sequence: TGTGCCAGCAGTTTACCCGTGGAACGACGGCAGTACTTC. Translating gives CASSLPVERRQYF.

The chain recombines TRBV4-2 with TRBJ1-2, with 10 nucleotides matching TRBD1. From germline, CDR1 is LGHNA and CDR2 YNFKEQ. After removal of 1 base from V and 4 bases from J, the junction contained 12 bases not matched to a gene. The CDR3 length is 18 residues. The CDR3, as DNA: TGTGCCAGCAGCCAAGGTCTGGTAGACAGGGGGCGCGGCTATGGCTACACCTTC. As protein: CASSQGLVDRGRGYGYTF.

This chain's CDR3 is CASSLGSEDEQYF. The CDR3 DNA follows: TGTGCCAGCAGCTTAGGCTCCGAGGACGAGCAGTACTTC. V and J are TRBV11-3 and TRBJ2-7; D is unresolved. The length of the CDR3 is 13 residues. The V end was cut by 1 base, the J end by 5 bases, with 9 bases between. Germline V gene sequence: CDR1 SGHNT, CDR2 YENEEA.

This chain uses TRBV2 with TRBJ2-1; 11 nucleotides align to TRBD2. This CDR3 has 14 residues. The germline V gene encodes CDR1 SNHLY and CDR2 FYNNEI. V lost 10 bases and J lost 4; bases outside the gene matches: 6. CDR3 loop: CATRTSGPYNEQFF. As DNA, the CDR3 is TGTGCCACCAGGACTAGCGGGCCTTACAATGAGCAGTTCTTC.

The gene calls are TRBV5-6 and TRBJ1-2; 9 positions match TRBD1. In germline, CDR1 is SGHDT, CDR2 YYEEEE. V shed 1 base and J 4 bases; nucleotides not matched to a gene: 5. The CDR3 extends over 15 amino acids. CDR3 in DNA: TGTGCCAGCAGCTTGACAGGGGGCGACGGCTATGGCTACACCTTC. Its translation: CASSLTGGDGYGYTF.

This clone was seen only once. CDR3 loop: CASSQSPGQGVNGYTF. The DNA for the CDR3 is TGCGCCAGCAGCCAGAGTCCGGGACAGGGAGTTAATGGCTACACCTTC. The chain uses TRBV4-3 and TRBJ1-2; 9 bases align to TRBD1. The CDR3 consists of 16 residues. Germline values: CDR1 LGHNA, CDR2 YSLEER. The V and J ends lost 3 bases and 6 bases, in that order; junction bases with no gene match: 11.

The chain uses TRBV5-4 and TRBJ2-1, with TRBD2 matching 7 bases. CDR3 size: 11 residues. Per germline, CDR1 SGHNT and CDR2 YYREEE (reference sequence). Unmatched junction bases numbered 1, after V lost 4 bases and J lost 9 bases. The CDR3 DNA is TGTGCCAGCAGCCGGGAGGTTGAGCAGTTCTTC. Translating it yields CASSREVEQFF.

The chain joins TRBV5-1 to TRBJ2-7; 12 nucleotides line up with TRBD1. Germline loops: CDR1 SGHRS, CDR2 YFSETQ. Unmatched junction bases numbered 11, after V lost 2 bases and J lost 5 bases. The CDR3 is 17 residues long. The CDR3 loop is CASSLGTGGAGFDEQYF. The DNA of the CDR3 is TGCGCCAGCAGCTTAGGGACAGGGGGCGCGGGATTTGACGAGCAGTACTTC.

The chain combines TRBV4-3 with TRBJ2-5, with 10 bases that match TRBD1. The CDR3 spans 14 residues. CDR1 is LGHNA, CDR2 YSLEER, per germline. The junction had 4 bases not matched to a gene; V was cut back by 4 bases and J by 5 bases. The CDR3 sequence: CASSPDRGRETQYF. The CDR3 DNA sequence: TGCGCCAGCAGCCCCGACAGGGGGCGGGAGACCCAGTACTTC.

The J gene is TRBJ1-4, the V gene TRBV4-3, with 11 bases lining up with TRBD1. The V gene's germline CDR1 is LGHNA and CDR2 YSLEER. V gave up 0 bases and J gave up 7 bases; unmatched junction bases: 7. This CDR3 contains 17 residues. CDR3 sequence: CASSQDRDRGIGEKLFF. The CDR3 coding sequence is TGCGCCAGCAGCCAAGATCGGGACAGGGGGATCGGTGAAAAACTGTTTTTT.

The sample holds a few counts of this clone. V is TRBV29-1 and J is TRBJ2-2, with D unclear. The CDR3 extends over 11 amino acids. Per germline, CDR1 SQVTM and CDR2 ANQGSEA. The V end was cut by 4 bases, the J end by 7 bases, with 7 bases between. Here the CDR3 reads CSVVTVGELFF. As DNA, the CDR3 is TGCAGCGTTGTTACAGTCGGGGAGCTGTTTTTT.

CDR3 sequence (DNA): TGCGCCAGCAGCTTAGGTGGGAGTAGCTCTGGAAACACCATATATTTT. This codes for CASSLGGSSSGNTIYF. The J gene is TRBJ1-3, the V gene TRBV5-1, with D hard to call. The V gene lost 2 bases and the J gene lost 0 bases, with 12 bases spanning the gap. Per the germline V gene, CDR1 is SGHRS and CDR2 is YFSETQ. CDR3 size: 16 residues.

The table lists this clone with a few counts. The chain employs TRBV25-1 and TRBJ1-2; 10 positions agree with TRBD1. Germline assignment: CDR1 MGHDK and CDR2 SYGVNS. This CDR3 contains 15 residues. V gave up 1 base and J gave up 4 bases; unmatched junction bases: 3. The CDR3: CASSELGQGTYGYTF. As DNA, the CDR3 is TGTGCCAGCAGTGAATTGGGACAGGGGACCTATGGCTACACCTTC.

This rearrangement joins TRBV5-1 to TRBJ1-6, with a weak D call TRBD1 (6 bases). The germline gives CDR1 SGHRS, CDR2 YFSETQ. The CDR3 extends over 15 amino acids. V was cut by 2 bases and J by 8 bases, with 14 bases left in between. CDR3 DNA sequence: TGCGCCAGCAGCTTTTCGGGACATTCAGATTCACCCCTCCACTTT. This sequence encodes CASSFSGHSDSPLHF.

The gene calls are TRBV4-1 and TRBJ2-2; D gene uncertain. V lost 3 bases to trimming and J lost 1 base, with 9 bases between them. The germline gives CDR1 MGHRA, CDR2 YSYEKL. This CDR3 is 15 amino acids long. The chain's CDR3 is CASSQTYQNTGELFF. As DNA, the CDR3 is TGCGCCAGCAGCCAGACTTACCAGAACACCGGGGAGCTGTTTTTT.

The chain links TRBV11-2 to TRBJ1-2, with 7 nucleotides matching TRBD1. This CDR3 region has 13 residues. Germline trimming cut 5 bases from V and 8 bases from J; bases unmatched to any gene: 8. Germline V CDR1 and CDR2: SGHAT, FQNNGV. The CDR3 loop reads CASSAGQWGGYTF. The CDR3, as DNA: TGTGCCAGCAGCGCGGGACAGTGGGGCGGCTACACCTTC. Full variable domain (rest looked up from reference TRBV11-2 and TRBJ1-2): EAGVAQSPRYKIIEKRQSVAFWCNPISGHATLYWYQQILGQGPKLLIQFQNNGVVDDSQLPKDRFSAERLKGVDSTLKIQPAKLEDSAVYLCASSAGQWGGYTFGSGTRLTVV.

CDR3 residues: CASSAQGTEVETQYF. The CDR3 nucleotides are TGTGCCAGCAGCGCCCAGGGGACCGAGGTAGAGACCCAGTACTTC. The chain carries TRBV9 and TRBJ2-5, with D possibly TRBD1 on 6 matching bases. Germline CDR1 reads SGDLS; CDR2 reads YYNGEE. V was cut by 3 bases and J by 4 bases, with 16 bases left in between. The CDR3 runs to 15 residues.

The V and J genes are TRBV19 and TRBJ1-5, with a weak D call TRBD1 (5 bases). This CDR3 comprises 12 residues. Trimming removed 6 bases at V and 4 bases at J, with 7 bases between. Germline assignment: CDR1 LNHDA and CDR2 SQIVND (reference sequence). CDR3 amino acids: CASSRDNQPQHF. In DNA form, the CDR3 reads TGTGCCAGTAGCAGGGATAATCAGCCCCAGCATTTT. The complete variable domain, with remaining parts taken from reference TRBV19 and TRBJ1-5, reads DGGITQSPKYLFRKEGQNVTLSCEQNLNHDAMYWYRQDPGQGLRLIYYSQIVNDFQKGDIAEGYSVSREKKESFPLTVTSAQKNPTAFYLCASSRDNQPQHFGDGTRLSIL.